Presented here are 11 T cell receptor beta chains from one specimen sequenced in a study of technical replicates of blood from a handful of donors. Sequenced by immunoSEQ multiplex PCR; TCRdb stores in-frame clones only, minus some. The data show tens of thousands of clones, about 94% seen once. Sample: T cells isolated from PBMCs. The receptors originated from a human donor in good health.

The chain carries TRBV2 and TRBJ1-4, with 9 bases identical to TRBD1. The CDR3 totals 12 residues. After removal of 6 bases from V and 7 bases from J, the junction contained 0 bases not matched to a gene. Looked up from germline, CDR1 is SNHLY and CDR2 is FYNNEI. DNA of the CDR3: TGTGCCAGCAGGGACAGGGGTGAAAAACTGTTTTTT. Residues: CASRDRGEKLFF.

This clone showed up just once. The chain has TRBV2 and TRBJ1-1, with 10 positions matching TRBD1. V shed 5 bases and J 8 bases; nucleotides not matched to a gene: 8. The CDR3 has 14 amino acids. Germline V gene data show CDR1 as SNHLY and CDR2 as FYNNEI. CDR3 sequence: CASSLTGGGPEAFF. CDR3 coding DNA: TGTGCCAGCAGTCTGACAGGGGGCGGGCCGGAAGCTTTCTTT. Using reference TRBV2 and TRBJ1-1 for the parts outside the CDR3, the full variable domain is EPEVTQTPSHQVTQMGQEVILRCVPISNHLYFYWYRQILGQKVEFLVSFYNNEISEKSEIFDDQFSVERPDGSNFTLKIRSTKLEDSAMYFCASSLTGGGPEAFFGQGTRLTVV.

The V and J genes are TRBV25-1 and TRBJ1-1; D not certain. V shed 1 base and J shed 3 bases, with 9 bases lying between them. Germline lookup yields CDR1 MGHDK and CDR2 SYGVNS. CDR3 length: 14 amino acids. CDR3 sequence (DNA): TGTGCCAGCAGTGAATTCGGGTTGCACACTGAAGCTTTCTTT. Translation: CASSEFGLHTEAFF.

This sequence joins TRBV7-2 and TRBJ2-7, with a weak D call TRBD2 (5 bases). The germline gives CDR1 SGHTA, CDR2 FQGNSA. The V end lost 5 bases, the J end lost 2 bases, and 13 bases lay between the germline ends. The CDR3 contains 14 residues. The CDR3 nucleotides read TGTGCCAGCAGCCGGGTCGAGGGCCCCTACGAGCAGTACTTC. As protein: CASSRVEGPYEQYF. Together with reference TRBV7-2 and TRBJ2-7, the CDR3 gives the full variable domain: GAGVSQSPSNKVTEKGKDVELRCDPISGHTALYWYRQSLGQGLEFLIYFQGNSAPDKSGLPSDRFSAERTGGSVSTLTIQRTQQEDSAVYLCASSRVEGPYEQYFGPGTRLTVT.

V and J are TRBV5-1 and TRBJ1-5, with D hard to call. The V end lost 0 bases, the J end lost 0 bases, and 7 bases lay between the germline ends. Germline V gene lookup returns CDR1 SGHRS and CDR2 YFSETQ. The CDR3 consists of 15 residues. CDR3 DNA: TGCGCCAGCAGCTTGGGCGGGGATAGCAATCAGCCCCAGCATTTT. Protein: CASSLGGDSNQPQHF.

The CDR3 bases are TGTGCCAGCAGCTTCGGCTCGACAGGGGGCGATGGCTACACCTTC. Translated: CASSFGSTGGDGYTF. V usage is TRBV7-9 and J usage is TRBJ1-2, with 10 bases identical to TRBD1. This CDR3 has 15 residues. From germline, CDR1 is SEHNR and CDR2 FQNEAQ (reference sequence). The V gene end was trimmed by 3 bases and the J gene end by 6 bases; junction bases not matched to a gene: 7.

The genes are TRBV6-5 and TRBJ1-2; no firm D call. Trimming left V 6 bases short and J 4 bases short, with 9 bases between. CDR3 length: 12 amino acids. Germline V gene lookup returns CDR1 MNHEY and CDR2 SVGAGI. The CDR3 DNA follows: TGTGCCAGCAGCCGTACGCGCTATGGCTACACCTTC. This translates into CASSRTRYGYTF.

The chain couples TRBV7-5 to TRBJ1-5; the tabulated D call, TRBD1, remains unverified against the DNA. TRBV7-5 is labeled a pseudogene. The CDR3 is made up of 18 amino acids. CDR3 bases: TGTGTCAGAAGCTGCGGACAGGGGGCGAGGATGGGCAATCAGCCCCAGCATTTT. It specifies CVRSCGQGARMGNQPQHF.

The CDR3 nucleotides read TGTGCCAGCAGCTTCTCAGGGTTAGTCACTGAAGCTTTCTTT. Protein: CASSFSGLVTEAFF. The V and J genes are TRBV11-1 and TRBJ1-1; TRBD1 is a possible D gene (5 bases). V was cut by 3 bases and J by 4 bases, with 12 bases left in between. Looked up from germline, CDR1 is SGHAT and CDR2 is FQDESV (reference sequence). The CDR3 has 14 residues.

The rearrangement joins TRBV7-3 to TRBJ1-1; the match to TRBD1 covers 9 bases. The germline gives CDR1 SGHTA, CDR2 FQGTGA. The ends lost 5 bases at V and 3 bases at J; junction bases unmatched: 1. The CDR3 extends over 13 amino acids. The CDR3 bases are TGTGCCAGCAGCCGGGACAGGGACACTGAAGCTTTCTTT. It translates to CASSRDRDTEAFF.

The J gene is TRBJ1-2, the V gene TRBV18; D unclear. The V gene lost 4 bases and the J gene lost 8 bases, with 17 bases spanning the gap. The CDR3 contains 14 residues. The germline gives CDR1 KGHSH, CDR2 LQKENI. The CDR3 DNA follows: TGTGCCAGCTCACGATCATCACGGGGTATCGGCTACACCTTC. Translated, it gives CASSRSSRGIGYTF.